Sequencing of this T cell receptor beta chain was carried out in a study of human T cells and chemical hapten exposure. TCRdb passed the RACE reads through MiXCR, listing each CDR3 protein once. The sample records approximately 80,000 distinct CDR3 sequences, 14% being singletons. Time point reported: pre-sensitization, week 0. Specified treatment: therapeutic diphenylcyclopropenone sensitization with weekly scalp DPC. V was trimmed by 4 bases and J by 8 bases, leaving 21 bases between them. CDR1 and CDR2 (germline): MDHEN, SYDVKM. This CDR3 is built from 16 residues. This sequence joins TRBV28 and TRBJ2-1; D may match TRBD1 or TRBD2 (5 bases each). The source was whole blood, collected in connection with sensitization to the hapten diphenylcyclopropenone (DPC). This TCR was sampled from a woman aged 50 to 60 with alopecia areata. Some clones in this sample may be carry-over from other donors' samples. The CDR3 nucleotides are TGTGCCAGCAGTTCCTACGAGCCGGAGAGGGGCGATGAGCAGTTCTTC. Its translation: CASSSYEPERGDEQFF.